The sequence of this T cell receptor beta chain was determined in a study of OX40 agonist ivuxolimab in advanced cancers. Turning to the study itself: Cohort: around 86% men, mean age 60, aged roughly 23 to 79.

V gave up 2 bases and J gave up 4 bases, with 12 bases separating them. Germline V gene lookup returns CDR1 ENHRY and CDR2 SYGVKD. The CDR3 runs to 14 residues. Only in-frame clones appear in the TCRdb table, and some are missing; sequencing was by immunoSEQ multiplex PCR. The table has some 80,000 clones, roughly 84% seen once. The receptor comes from an adult with an advanced solid tumor such as melanoma, head and neck, liver or kidney cancer. Source: CD4+ or CD8+ T cells sorted from blood, taken in a trial of the OX40 agonist ivuxolimab. The chain carries TRBV10-3 and TRBJ2-7; D is undetermined. For the CDR3, the DNA is TGTGCCATCAGTGAGCCGCCGACACAATACGAGCAGTACTTC. Translating it yields CAISEPPTQYEQYF.